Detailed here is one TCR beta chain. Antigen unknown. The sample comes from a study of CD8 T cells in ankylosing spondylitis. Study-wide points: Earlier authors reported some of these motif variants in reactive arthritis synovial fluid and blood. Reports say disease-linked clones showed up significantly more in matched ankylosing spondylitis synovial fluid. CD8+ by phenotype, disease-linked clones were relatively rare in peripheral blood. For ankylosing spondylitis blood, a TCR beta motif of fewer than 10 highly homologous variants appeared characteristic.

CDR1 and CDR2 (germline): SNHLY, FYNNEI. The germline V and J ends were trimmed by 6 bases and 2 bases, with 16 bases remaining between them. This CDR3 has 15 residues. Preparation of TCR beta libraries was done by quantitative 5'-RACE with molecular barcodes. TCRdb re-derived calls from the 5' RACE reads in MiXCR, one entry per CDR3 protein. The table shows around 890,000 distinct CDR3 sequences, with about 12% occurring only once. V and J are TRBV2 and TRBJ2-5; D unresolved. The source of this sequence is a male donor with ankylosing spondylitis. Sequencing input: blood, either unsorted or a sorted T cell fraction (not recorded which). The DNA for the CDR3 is TGTGCCAGCAGCCGGACGATGAACTCACAAGAGACCCAGTACTTC. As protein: CASSRTMNSQETQYF.